This entry lists 22 T cell receptor beta chains sequenced from one sample in a study of blood T cell repertoires in COVID-19. The repertoire was sequenced with immunoSEQ multiplex PCR; TCRdb's copy has only in-frame clones and lacks some. The table includes about 70,000 clones, about 92% detected once. What was sequenced was peripheral blood. The origin of the receptors is a human donor in a cohort sampled during active COVID-19.

V usage is TRBV7-2 and J usage is TRBJ2-3; D gene ambiguous. CDR1 is SGHTA and CDR2 is FQGNSA in the germline V gene. V lost 3 bases and J lost 0, with 7 bases in between. There are 14 residues in the CDR3. The CDR3 coding sequence is TGTGCCAGCAGCTTTCGTTCTAGCACAGATACGCAGTATTTT. Protein product: CASSFRSSTDTQYF.

This chain links TRBV21-1 with TRBJ2-7; TRBD1 is the table's D call, not checked against the DNA. TRBV21-1 is annotated as a pseudogene. The CDR3 is 14 residues long. The CDR3 DNA reads as TGTGCCAGCAGCAACGGAGGACAGTCCTACGAGCAGTACTTC. The encoded protein is CASSNGGQSYEQYF.

This chain connects TRBV18 to TRBJ2-7; 8 bases are a match to TRBD2. In germline, CDR1 is KGHSH, CDR2 LQKENI. This CDR3 is built from 15 residues. After removal of 0 bases from V and 5 bases from J, the junction contained 6 bases not matched to a gene. Written as DNA, the CDR3 is TGTGCCAGCTCACCACCCGGGACTAGGGGCGACGAGCAGTACTTC. This gives the protein CASSPPGTRGDEQYF.

This chain uses TRBV18 with TRBJ2-7; 9 positions match TRBD2. This CDR3 comprises 13 residues. V shed 2 bases and J 5 bases; nucleotides not matched to a gene: 1. Germline V CDR1 and CDR2: KGHSH, LQKENI. The CDR3 nucleotides read TGTGCCAGCTCACCATTAGCGGGAGACGAGCAGTACTTC. It is translated as CASSPLAGDEQYF.

This chain connects TRBV27 to TRBJ2-7, with 9 bases fitting TRBD1. The CDR3 loop spans 15 amino acids. Germline V lookup: CDR1 MNHEY, CDR2 SMNVEV (reference sequence). The ends lost 3 bases at V and 7 bases at J; junction bases unmatched: 10. The CDR3 protein is CASSLSGQGPLEQYF. The CDR3 region has the DNA TGTGCCAGCAGTTTGTCGGGACAGGGACCATTGGAGCAGTACTTC.

J is TRBJ2-1 and V is TRBV5-4; 14 bases are shared with TRBD2. This CDR3 spans 18 amino acids. Germline assignment: CDR1 SGHNT and CDR2 YYREEE (reference sequence). V dropped 4 bases and J dropped 0; count of bases not matched to a gene: 6. CDR3 residues: CASSKTSGRESSYNEQFF. The CDR3 region has the DNA TGTGCCAGCAGCAAGACTAGCGGGAGGGAGAGCTCCTACAATGAGCAGTTCTTC.

The table lists this clone with a count of one. The chain carries TRBV4-2 and TRBJ2-7, with D perhaps matching TRBD1 (6 bases). V lost 0 bases and J lost 3, with 18 bases in between. CDR3 length: 17 amino acids. Germline CDR1 is LGHNA and CDR2 is YNFKEQ. CDR3 protein: CASSQEAYQGPHYEQYF. The CDR3, as DNA: TGTGCCAGCAGCCAAGAAGCGTACCAGGGGCCACACTACGAGCAGTACTTC.

The rearrangement uses TRBV14 and TRBJ1-4; D uncertain. This CDR3 has 16 amino acids. Looked up from germline, CDR1 is SGHDN and CDR2 is FVKESK. V was trimmed by 0 bases and J by 5 bases, leaving 13 bases between them. CDR3 amino acids: CASSQDYGGLNEKLFF. The CDR3 region has the DNA TGTGCCAGCAGCCAAGATTATGGAGGGCTAAATGAAAAACTGTTTTTT.

This chain joins TRBV4-1 and TRBJ2-7, with 11 bases lining up with TRBD1. Germline trimming cut 1 base from V and 6 bases from J; bases unmatched to any gene: 8. The CDR3 totals 16 residues. CDR1 and CDR2 (germline): MGHRA, YSYEKL. CDR3: CASSQGHRTGGLEQYF. CDR3 coding DNA: TGCGCCAGCAGCCAAGGGCACCGGACAGGGGGCCTCGAGCAGTACTTC.

V and J are TRBV24-1 and TRBJ2-3; 7 positions agree with TRBD2. Germline lookup yields CDR1 KGHDR and CDR2 SFDVKD. CDR3 length equals 13 residues. The V segment lost 5 bases and the J segment 3 bases; nucleotides outside the gene matches: 1. The CDR3 reads CATSGGRTDTQYF. The CDR3 DNA reads as TGTGCCACCAGTGGCGGGAGAACAGATACGCAGTATTTT.

The chain combines TRBV10-3 with TRBJ2-1; the match to TRBD2 covers 14 bases. CDR3 size: 13 residues. V trimming: 10 bases; J trimming: 9 bases; junction bases outside the gene matches: 5. Germline CDR1 is ENHRY and CDR2 is SYGVKD. CDR3 sequence (DNA): TGTGCCACCGGGACTAGCGGGAGTCGTGAGCAGTTCTTC. It yields the protein CATGTSGSREQFF.

V is TRBV2 and J is TRBJ2-2; TRBD2 matches 8 bases. This CDR3 comprises 16 residues. From germline, CDR1 is SNHLY and CDR2 FYNNEI. J lost 0 bases, V lost 6 bases, and 6 bases had no gene match. CDR3 in DNA: TGTGCCAGCAGGGCTAGCGGGTACGCGAACACCGGGGAGCTGTTTTTT. Residues: CASRASGYANTGELFF.

This chain connects TRBV5-5 to TRBJ2-7; D might be TRBD1 (6 bases). The CDR3 contains 12 residues. Deletions cut 3 bases from V and 9 bases from J, with 13 bases between. Germline CDR1 reads SGHKS; CDR2 reads YYEKEE (reference sequence). The CDR3 protein is CASSSLQGGQYF. As DNA, the CDR3 is TGTGCCAGCAGCTCCTTACAGGGCGGGCAGTACTTC.

J is TRBJ1-6 and V is TRBV6-5, with D possibly TRBD1 on 6 matching bases. Looked up from germline, CDR1 is MNHEY and CDR2 is SVGAGI. This CDR3 comprises 13 residues. V was pared by 5 bases and J by 7 bases, with 9 bases between. CDR3 sequence (DNA): TGTGCCAGCAGTAGGGGACAAAATTCACCCCTCCACTTT. It encodes CASSRGQNSPLHF.

The chain recombines TRBV28 with TRBJ2-1; 12 bases align to TRBD2. The CDR3 sequence is 15 residues long. CDR1 MDHEN and CDR2 SYDVKM come from the germline V gene. Trimming removed 6 bases from V and 5 bases from J; junction bases left unmatched: 5. The CDR3 DNA follows: TGTGCCAGCAGCTACGGACTAGCGGGGAACAATGAGCAGTTCTTC. Its translation: CASSYGLAGNNEQFF.

The CDR3 nucleotides read TGTGCCAGCAGCCCCGGACAGGGTGTGGGAAATTCACCCCTCCACTTT. Translation gives CASSPGQGVGNSPLHF. The chain employs TRBV7-2 and TRBJ1-6; TRBD1 agrees at 8 bases. Trimming at V came to 5 bases and at J to 7 bases, leaving 10 bases not matched to a gene. The CDR3 sequence is 16 residues long. Germline-derived CDR1 and CDR2 are SGHTA and FQGNSA.

The rearrangement uses TRBV14 and TRBJ2-1; 13 nucleotides align to TRBD2. The CDR3 runs 16 residues. Per germline, CDR1 SGHDN and CDR2 FVKESK. Trimming took 1 base from V and 4 from J; bases not matched to a gene: 1. The CDR3 spells CASSQGTSGRYNEQFF. CDR3 nucleotides: TGTGCCAGCAGCCAAGGGACTAGCGGGAGATACAATGAGCAGTTCTTC.

CDR3 coding DNA: TGTGCCACCAGTGATCCAGGGGGCCCAGATGAAGCTTTCTTT. Amino acid sequence: CATSDPGGPDEAFF. The rearrangement uses TRBV24-1 and TRBJ1-1, with TRBD1 matching over 8 bases. This CDR3 has 14 amino acids. CDR1 and CDR2 (germline): KGHDR, SFDVKD. The trim removed 3 bases at V and 7 bases at J, leaving 6 bases unmatched.

The chain has TRBV4-1 and TRBJ1-1; TRBD1 is a possible D gene (6 bases). The CDR3 extends over 14 amino acids. Germline V gene data show CDR1 as MGHRA and CDR2 as YSYEKL. V was trimmed by 4 bases and J by 5 bases, leaving 14 bases between them. The CDR3 DNA reads as TGCGCCAGCAGCCCCAGCAGGGGAACGACTGAAGCTTTCTTT. It translates to CASSPSRGTTEAFF.

V is TRBV28 and J is TRBJ1-1; TRBD1 matches at 8 bases. The CDR3 sequence is 14 residues long. V dropped 3 bases and J dropped 7; count of bases not matched to a gene: 7. The V gene's germline CDR1 is MDHEN and CDR2 SYDVKM. The CDR3 region is CASSFATGVNEAFF. The DNA of the CDR3 is TGTGCCAGCAGTTTCGCGACAGGGGTTAATGAAGCTTTCTTT.

V usage is TRBV9 and J usage is TRBJ2-2; 10 bases match TRBD1. Trimming took 3 bases from V and 6 from J; bases not matched to a gene: 20. CDR1 is SGDLS and CDR2 is YYNGEE in the germline V gene. This CDR3 is built from 20 residues. CDR3 sequence: CASSGHSRDRGPPRPGELFF. Here the CDR3 DNA reads TGTGCCAGCAGCGGACATAGCCGGGACAGGGGACCCCCGAGGCCCGGGGAGCTGTTTTTT.

The chain carries TRBV18 and TRBJ2-7; 7 nucleotides align to TRBD1. The CDR3 covers 15 residues. With V trimmed by 5 bases and J by 2 bases, 9 bases remained unmatched. The germline CDR1 and CDR2 sequences are KGHSH and LQKENI. DNA for the CDR3: TGTGCCAGCTCAAGGGACCAGGGGGTAGCCTACGAGCAGTACTTC. Translating it yields CASSRDQGVAYEQYF.